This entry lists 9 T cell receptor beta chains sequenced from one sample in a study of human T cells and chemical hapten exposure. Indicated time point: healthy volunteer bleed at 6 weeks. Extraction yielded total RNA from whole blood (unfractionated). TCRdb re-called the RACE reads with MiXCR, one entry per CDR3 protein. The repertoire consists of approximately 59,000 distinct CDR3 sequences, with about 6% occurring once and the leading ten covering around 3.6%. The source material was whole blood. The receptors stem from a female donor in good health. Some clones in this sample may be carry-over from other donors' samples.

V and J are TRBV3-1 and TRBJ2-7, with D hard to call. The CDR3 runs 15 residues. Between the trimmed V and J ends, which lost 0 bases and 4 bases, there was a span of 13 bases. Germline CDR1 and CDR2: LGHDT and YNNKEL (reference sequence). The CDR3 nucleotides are TGTGCCAGCAGCCAAGATCTACGACGAGCATACGAGCAGTACTTC. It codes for CASSQDLRRAYEQYF.

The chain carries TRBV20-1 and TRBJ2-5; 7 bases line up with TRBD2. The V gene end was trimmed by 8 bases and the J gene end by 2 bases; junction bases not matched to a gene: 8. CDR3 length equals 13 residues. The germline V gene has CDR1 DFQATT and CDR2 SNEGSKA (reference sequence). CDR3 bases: TGCAGTACCGGGGGGACTAAACAAGAGACCCAGTACTTC. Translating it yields CSTGGTKQETQYF.

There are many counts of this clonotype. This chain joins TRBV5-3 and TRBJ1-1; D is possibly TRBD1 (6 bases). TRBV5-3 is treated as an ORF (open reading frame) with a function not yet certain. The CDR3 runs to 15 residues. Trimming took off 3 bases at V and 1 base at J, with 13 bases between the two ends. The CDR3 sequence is CARSSNGQPNTEAFF. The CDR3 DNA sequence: TGTGCCAGAAGCTCGAACGGACAGCCGAACACTGAAGCTTTCTTT.

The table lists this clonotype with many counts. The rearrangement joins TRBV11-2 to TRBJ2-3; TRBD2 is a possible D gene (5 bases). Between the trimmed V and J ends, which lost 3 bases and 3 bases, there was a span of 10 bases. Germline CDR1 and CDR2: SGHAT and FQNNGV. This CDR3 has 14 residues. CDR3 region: CASSFREVTDTQYF. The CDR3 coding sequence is TGTGCCAGCAGCTTCCGGGAAGTGACAGATACGCAGTATTTT.

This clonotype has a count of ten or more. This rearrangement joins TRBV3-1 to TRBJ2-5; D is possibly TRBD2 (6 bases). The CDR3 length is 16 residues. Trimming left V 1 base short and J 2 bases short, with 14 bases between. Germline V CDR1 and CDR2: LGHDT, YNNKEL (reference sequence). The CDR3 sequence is CASSQGAGAGQETQYF. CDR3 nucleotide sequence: TGTGCCAGCAGCCAAGGTGCCGGAGCGGGTCAAGAGACCCAGTACTTC.

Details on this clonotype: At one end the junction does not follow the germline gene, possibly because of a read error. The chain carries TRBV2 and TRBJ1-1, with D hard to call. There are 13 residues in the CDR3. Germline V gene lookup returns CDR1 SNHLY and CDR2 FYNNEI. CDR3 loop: CASREERDTEAFF. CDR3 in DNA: TGTGCCAGCAGGGAAGAGAGGGACACTGAAGCTTTCTTT.

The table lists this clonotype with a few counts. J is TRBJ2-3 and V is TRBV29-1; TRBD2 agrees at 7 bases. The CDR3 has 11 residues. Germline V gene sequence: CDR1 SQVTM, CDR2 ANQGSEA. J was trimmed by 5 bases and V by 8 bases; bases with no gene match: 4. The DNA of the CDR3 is TGCAGCACGGCTAGCGGAGATACGCAGTATTTT. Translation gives CSTASGDTQYF.

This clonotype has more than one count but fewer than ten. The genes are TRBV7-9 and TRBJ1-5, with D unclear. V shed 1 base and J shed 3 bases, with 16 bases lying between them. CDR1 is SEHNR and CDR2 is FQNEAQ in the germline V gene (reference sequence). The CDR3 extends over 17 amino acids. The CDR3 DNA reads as TGTGCCAGCAGCTTAGAGACGATCACTAGTACCAATCAGCCCCAGCATTTT. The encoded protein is CASSLETITSTNQPQHF. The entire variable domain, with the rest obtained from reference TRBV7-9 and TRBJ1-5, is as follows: DTGVSQNPRHKITKRGQNVTFRCDPISEHNRLYWYRQTLGQGPEFLTYFQNEAQLEKSRLLSDRFSAERPKGSFSTLEIQRTEQGDSAMYLCASSLETITSTNQPQHFGDGTRLSIL.

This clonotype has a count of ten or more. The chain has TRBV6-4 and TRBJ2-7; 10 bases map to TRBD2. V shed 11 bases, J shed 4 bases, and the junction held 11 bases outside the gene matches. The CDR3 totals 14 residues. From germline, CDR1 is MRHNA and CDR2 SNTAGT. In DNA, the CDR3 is TGTGCCGGCCTTAGCGGGAGGACATCTTACGAGCAGTACTTC. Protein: CAGLSGRTSYEQYF.